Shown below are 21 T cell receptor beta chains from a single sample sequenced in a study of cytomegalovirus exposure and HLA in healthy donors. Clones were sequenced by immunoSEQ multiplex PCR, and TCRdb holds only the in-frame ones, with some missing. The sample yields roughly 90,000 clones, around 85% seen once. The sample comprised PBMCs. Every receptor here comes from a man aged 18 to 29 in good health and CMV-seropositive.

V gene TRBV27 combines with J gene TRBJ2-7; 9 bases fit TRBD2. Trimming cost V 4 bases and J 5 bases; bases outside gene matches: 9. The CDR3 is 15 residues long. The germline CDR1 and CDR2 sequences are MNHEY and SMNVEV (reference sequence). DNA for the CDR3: TGTGCCAGCAGTTCCGCCCCGGGACTAGCTCACGAGCAGTACTTC. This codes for CASSSAPGLAHEQYF.

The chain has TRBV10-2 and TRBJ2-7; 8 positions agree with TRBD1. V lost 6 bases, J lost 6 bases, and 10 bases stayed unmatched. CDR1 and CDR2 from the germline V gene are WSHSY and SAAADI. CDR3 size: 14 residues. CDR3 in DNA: TGCGCCAGCAGCGGACAGGGAAGTACGGGCGAGCAGTACGTC. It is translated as CASSGQGSTGEQYV.

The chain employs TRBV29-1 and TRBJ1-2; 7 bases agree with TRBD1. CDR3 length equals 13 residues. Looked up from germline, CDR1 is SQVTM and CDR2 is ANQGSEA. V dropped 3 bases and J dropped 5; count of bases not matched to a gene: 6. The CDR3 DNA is TGCAGCGTTGATGGGACAGATCGATATGGCTACACCTTC. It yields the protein CSVDGTDRYGYTF.

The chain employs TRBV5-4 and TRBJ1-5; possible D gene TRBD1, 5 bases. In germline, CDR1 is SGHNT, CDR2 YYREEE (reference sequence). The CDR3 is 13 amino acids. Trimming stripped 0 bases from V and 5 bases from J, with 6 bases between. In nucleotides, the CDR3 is TGTGCCAGCAGCTTGGCAGGGCATCAGCCCCAGCATTTT. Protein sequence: CASSLAGHQPQHF.

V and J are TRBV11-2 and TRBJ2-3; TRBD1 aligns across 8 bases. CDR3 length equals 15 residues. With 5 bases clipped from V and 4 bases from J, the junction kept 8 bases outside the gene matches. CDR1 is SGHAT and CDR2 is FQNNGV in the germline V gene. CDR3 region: CASSPRTGSADTQYF. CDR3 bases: TGTGCCAGCAGCCCAAGGACAGGGAGCGCAGATACGCAGTATTTT. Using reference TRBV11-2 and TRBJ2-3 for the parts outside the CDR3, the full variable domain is EAGVAQSPRYKIIEKRQSVAFWCNPISGHATLYWYQQILGQGPKLLIQFQNNGVVDDSQLPKDRFSAERLKGVDSTLKIQPAKLEDSAVYLCASSPRTGSADTQYFGPGTRLTVL.

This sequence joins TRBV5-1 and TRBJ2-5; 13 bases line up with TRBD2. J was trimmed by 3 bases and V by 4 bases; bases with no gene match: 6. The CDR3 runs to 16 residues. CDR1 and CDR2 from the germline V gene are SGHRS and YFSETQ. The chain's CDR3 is CASSPGTSGTEETQYF. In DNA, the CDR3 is TGCGCCAGCAGCCCTGGGACTAGCGGGACCGAAGAGACCCAGTACTTC.

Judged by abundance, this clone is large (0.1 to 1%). The CDR3 region is CASSLPTRDTNEQFF. DNA of the CDR3: TGTGCCAGCAGCTTGCCCACACGGGACACCAATGAGCAGTTCTTC. This sequence joins TRBV5-6 and TRBJ2-1; D may be TRBD1 (6 bases). The length of the CDR3 is 15 residues. Trimming removed 1 base at V and 6 bases at J, with 14 bases between. Germline V gene sequence: CDR1 SGHDT, CDR2 YYEEEE.

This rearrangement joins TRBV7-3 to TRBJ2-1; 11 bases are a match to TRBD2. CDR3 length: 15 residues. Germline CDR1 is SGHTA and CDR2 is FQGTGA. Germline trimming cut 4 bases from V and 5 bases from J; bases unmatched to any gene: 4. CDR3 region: CASSSGTSGHNEQFF. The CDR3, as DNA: TGTGCCAGCAGCTCCGGGACTAGCGGCCACAATGAGCAGTTCTTC.

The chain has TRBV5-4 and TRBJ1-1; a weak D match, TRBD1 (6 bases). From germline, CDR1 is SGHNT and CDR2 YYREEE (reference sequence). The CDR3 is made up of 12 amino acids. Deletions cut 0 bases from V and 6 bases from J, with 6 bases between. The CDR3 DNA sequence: TGTGCCAGCAGCTTGGGACAGGCTGAAGCTTTCTTT. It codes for CASSLGQAEAFF.

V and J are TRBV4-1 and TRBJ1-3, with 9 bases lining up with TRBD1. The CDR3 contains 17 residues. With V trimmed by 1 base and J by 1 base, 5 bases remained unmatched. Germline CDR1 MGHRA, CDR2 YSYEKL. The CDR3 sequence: CASSQVPGQGSGNTIYF. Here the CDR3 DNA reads TGCGCCAGCAGCCAAGTTCCGGGACAGGGATCTGGAAACACCATATATTTT.

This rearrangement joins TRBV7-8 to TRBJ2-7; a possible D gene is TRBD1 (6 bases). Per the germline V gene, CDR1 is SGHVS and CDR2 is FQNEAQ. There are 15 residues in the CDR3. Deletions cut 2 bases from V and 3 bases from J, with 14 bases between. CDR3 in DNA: TGTGCCAGCAGCTTAAAATTGGGACACAACTACGAGCAGTACGTC. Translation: CASSLKLGHNYEQYV.

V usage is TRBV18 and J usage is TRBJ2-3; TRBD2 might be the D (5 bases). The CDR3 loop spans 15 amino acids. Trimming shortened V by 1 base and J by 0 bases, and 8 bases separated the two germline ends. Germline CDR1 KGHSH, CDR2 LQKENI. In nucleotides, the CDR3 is TGTGCCAGCTCACCACGAGCGGATAGCACAGATACGCAGTATTTT. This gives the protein CASSPRADSTDTQYF.

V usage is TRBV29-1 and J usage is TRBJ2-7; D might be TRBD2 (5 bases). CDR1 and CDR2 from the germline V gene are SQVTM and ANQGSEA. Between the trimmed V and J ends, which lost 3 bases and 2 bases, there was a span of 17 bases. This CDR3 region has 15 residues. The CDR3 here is CSVEISAPGAYEQYF. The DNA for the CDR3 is TGCAGCGTTGAGATTAGCGCTCCCGGCGCCTACGAGCAGTACTTC.

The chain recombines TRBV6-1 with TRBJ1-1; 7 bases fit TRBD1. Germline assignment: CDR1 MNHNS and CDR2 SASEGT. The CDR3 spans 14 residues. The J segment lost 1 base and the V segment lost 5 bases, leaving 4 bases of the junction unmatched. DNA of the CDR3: TGTGCCAGCAGTCGCGACAGGGCGAACACTGAAGCTTTCTTT. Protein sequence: CASSRDRANTEAFF.

CDR3 DNA sequence: TGTGCCAGCAGTTTGGGCCAACAGGGCGAAGCTTTCTTT. This sequence encodes CASSLGQQGEAFF. The chain carries TRBV27 and TRBJ1-1, with a possible D match to TRBD1 (6 bases). Per the germline V gene, CDR1 is MNHEY and CDR2 is SMNVEV (reference sequence). The CDR3 contains 13 residues. Trimming took off 3 bases at V and 8 bases at J, with 13 bases between the two ends.

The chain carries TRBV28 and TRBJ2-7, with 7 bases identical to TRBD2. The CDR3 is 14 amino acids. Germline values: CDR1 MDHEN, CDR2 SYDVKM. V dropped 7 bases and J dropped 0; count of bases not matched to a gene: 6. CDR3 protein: CASIAGGSSYEQYF. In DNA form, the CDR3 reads TGTGCCAGCATAGCGGGCGGGAGCTCCTACGAGCAGTACTTC.

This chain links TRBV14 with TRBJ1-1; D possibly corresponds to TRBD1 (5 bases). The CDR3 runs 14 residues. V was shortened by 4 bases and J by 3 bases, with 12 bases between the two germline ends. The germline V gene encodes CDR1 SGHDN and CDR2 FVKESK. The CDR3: CASSLLPGDTEAFF. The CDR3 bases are TGTGCCAGCAGCCTTCTTCCGGGGGACACTGAAGCTTTCTTT.

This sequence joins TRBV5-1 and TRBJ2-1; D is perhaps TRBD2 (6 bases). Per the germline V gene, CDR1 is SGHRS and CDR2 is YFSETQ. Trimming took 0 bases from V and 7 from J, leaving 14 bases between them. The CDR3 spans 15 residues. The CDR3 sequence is CASSLEDSGGNEQFF. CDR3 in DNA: TGCGCCAGCAGCTTGGAGGATAGCGGAGGGAATGAGCAGTTCTTC.

CDR3 protein: CASSIVGGRETQYF. The DNA for the CDR3 is TGTGCCAGTAGTATAGTAGGAGGGAGGGAGACCCAGTACTTC. The V gene is TRBV19, the J gene TRBJ2-5, with D maybe TRBD2 (6 bases). Germline assignment: CDR1 LNHDA and CDR2 SQIVND (reference sequence). The V and J ends lost 1 base and 5 bases respectively, with 11 bases between them. This CDR3 has 14 residues.

The CDR3 coding sequence is TGTGCCAGCAGCCCCCGACTAGCGGGCACCAACAATGAGCAGTTCTTC. It yields the protein CASSPRLAGTNNEQFF. The rearrangement joins TRBV7-3 to TRBJ2-1, with TRBD2 matching 10 bases. With 5 bases clipped from V and 5 bases from J, the junction kept 9 bases outside the gene matches. Per germline, CDR1 SGHTA and CDR2 FQGTGA. This CDR3 is built from 16 residues.

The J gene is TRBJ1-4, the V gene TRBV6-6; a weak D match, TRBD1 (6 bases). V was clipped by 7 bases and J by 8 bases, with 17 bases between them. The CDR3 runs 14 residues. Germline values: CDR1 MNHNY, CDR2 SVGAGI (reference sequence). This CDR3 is CASTTKGVGEKLFF. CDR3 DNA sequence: TGTGCCAGCACGACAAAGGGGGTAGGGGAAAAACTGTTTTTT.